This entry lists 3 T cell receptor beta chains sequenced from one sample in a study of blood T cell repertoires in COVID-19. The assay was immunoSEQ multiplex PCR, and TCRdb's table has in-frame clones only and misses some. The table lists 300,000 or so clones, around 81% of them singletons. The sequenced sample consisted of peripheral blood. These TCRs come from a woman aged 45 to 65 with active or convalescent COVID-19.

This clone was detected only once. The CDR3 region has the DNA TGTGCCAGCAGTTCTGGGCAGGATGAAAAACTGTTTTTT. Amino acids: CASSSGQDEKLFF. The rearrangement uses TRBV6-5 and TRBJ1-4; D not certain. From germline, CDR1 is MNHEY and CDR2 SVGAGI. The ends were cut back, 4 bases at V and 6 bases at J, with 9 bases in the middle. This CDR3 contains 13 residues.

The V gene is TRBV5-1, the J gene TRBJ2-2; TRBD1 is a possible D gene (6 bases). Germline CDR1 SGHRS, CDR2 YFSETQ. V was cut by 4 bases and J by 3 bases, with 13 bases left in between. The CDR3 has 15 amino acids. CDR3 nucleotide sequence: TGCGCCAGCAGCCCACAGGGAGTGCACACCGGGGAGCTGTTTTTT. This translates into CASSPQGVHTGELFF.

The rearrangement links TRBV18 to TRBJ1-4; 9 bases line up with TRBD1. Germline values: CDR1 KGHSH, CDR2 LQKENI. The trim removed 3 bases at V and 8 bases at J, leaving 10 bases unmatched. The CDR3 is 16 amino acids. The CDR3 spells CASSPNSQGAGEKLFF. CDR3 sequence (DNA): TGTGCCAGCTCACCCAACTCACAGGGGGCAGGCGAAAAACTGTTTTTT.